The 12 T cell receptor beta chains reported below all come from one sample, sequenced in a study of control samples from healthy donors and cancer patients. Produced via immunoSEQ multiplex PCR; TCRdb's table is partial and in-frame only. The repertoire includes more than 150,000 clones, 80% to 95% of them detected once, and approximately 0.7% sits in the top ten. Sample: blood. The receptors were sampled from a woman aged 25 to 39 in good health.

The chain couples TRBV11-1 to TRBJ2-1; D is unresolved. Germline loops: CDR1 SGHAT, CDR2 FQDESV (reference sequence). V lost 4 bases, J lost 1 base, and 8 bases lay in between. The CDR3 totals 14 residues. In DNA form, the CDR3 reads TGTGCCAGCAGCTCCTTAGGGTCCTACAATGAGCAGTTCTTC. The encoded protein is CASSSLGSYNEQFF.

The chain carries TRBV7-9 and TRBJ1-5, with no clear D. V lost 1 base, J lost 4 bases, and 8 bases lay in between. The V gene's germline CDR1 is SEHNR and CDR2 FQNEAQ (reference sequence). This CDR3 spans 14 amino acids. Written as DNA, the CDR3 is TGTGCCAGCAGCTTAGGGAGTGGTAATCAGCCCCAGCATTTT. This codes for CASSLGSGNQPQHF.

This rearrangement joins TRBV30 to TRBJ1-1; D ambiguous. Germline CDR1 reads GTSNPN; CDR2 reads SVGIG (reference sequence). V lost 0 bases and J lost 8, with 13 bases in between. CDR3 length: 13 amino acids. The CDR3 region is CAWSVEGSPEAFF. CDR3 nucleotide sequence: TGTGCCTGGAGTGTAGAAGGCTCCCCCGAAGCTTTCTTT.

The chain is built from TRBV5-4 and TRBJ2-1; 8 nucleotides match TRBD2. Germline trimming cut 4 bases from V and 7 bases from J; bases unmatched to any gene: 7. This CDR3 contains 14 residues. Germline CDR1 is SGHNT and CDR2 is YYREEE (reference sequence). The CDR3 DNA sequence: TGTGCCAGCAGCACGACCGGGACTAGGAATGAGCAGTTCTTC. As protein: CASSTTGTRNEQFF.

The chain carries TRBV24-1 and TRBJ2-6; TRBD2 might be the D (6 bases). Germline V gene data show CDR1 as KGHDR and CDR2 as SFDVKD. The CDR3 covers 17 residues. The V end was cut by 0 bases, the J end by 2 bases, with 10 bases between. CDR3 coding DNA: TGTGCCACCAGTGATTTGAAAACGGGGGCTGGGGCCAACGTCCTGACTTTC. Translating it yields CATSDLKTGAGANVLTF.

CDR3 DNA sequence: TGTGCCTGGGCCCAGACTAGCGGGGTCACAGATACGCAGTATTTT. It codes for CAWAQTSGVTDTQYF. This sequence joins TRBV30 and TRBJ2-3; 11 bases fit TRBD2. V lost 5 bases, J lost 2 bases, and 6 bases stayed unmatched. This CDR3 has 15 residues. From germline, CDR1 is GTSNPN and CDR2 SVGIG (reference sequence).

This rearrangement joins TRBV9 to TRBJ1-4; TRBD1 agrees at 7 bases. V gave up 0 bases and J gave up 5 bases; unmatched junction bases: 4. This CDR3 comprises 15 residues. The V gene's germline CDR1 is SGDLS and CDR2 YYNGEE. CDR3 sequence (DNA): TGTGCCAGCAGCGTAGAGGGGGCTGTGAATGAAAAACTGTTTTTT. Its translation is CASSVEGAVNEKLFF.

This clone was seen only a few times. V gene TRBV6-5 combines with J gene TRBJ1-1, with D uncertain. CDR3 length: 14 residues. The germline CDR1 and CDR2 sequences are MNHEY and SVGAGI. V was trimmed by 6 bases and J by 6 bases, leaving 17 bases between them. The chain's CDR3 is CASSKAIGYSEAFF. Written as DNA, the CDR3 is TGTGCCAGCAGCAAAGCCATTGGATATTCTGAAGCTTTCTTT.

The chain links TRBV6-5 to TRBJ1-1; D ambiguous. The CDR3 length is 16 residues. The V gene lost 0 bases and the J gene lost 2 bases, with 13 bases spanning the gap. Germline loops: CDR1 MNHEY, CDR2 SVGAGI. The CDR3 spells CASSYSISGSNTEAFF. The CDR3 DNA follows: TGTGCCAGCAGTTACTCGATTTCGGGTTCAAACACTGAAGCTTTCTTT.

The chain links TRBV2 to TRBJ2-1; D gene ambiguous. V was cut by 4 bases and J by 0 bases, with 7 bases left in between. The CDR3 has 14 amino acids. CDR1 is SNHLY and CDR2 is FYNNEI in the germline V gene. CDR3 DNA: TGTGCCAGCAGTGTAGCAGTCTCCTACAATGAGCAGTTCTTC. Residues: CASSVAVSYNEQFF.

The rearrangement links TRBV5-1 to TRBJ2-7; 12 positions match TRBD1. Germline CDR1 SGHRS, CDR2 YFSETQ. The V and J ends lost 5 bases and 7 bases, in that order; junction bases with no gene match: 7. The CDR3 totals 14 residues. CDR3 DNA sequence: TGCGCCAGCAGTAGGGGACAGGGGGCGTGGGAGCAGTACTTC. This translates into CASSRGQGAWEQYF.

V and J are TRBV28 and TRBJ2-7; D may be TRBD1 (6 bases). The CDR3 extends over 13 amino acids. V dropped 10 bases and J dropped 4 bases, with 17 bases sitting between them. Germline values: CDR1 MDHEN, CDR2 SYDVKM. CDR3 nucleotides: TGTGCCACCAGGGGTCACCCCAGTTACGAGCAGTACTTC. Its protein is CATRGHPSYEQYF.